The 19 T cell receptor beta chains below come from one sample, sequenced in a study of T cells in localized non-small cell lung cancer. Clones were read by immunoSEQ multiplex PCR, and TCRdb kept only the in-frame ones, dropping some. The sample consists of approximately 57,000 clones, roughly 85% of them appearing once. This specimen consisted of peripheral blood, obtained before any cancer treatment. Source of these receptors: a woman aged 35 to 70 with stage I lung adenocarcinoma.

The chain recombines TRBV11-2 with TRBJ2-7, with TRBD1 identical over 10 bases. Germline-derived CDR1 and CDR2 are SGHAT and FQNNGV. J gave up 2 bases and V 4 bases, and 5 bases lay outside the gene matches. The CDR3 is made up of 15 amino acids. The DNA of the CDR3 is TGTGCCAGCAGCTGGGGACAGGGGAGGGCCTACGAGCAGTACTTC. This codes for CASSWGQGRAYEQYF.

The rearrangement joins TRBV5-5 to TRBJ1-5, with D hard to call. Trimming stripped 3 bases from V and 0 bases from J, with 16 bases between. The CDR3 spans 17 residues. CDR1 and CDR2 (germline): SGHKS, YYEKEE (reference sequence). As DNA, the CDR3 is TGTGCCAGCAGCTCCTCACCGTACGGAAATAGCAATCAGCCCCAGCATTTT. Its protein product is CASSSSPYGNSNQPQHF.

The CDR3 protein is CASSYDRLYEQYF. The CDR3 DNA reads TGTGCCAGCAGTTACGACAGGCTTTACGAGCAGTACTTC. The genes are TRBV6-5 and TRBJ2-7, with D perhaps matching TRBD1 (6 bases). V lost 2 bases to trimming and J lost 4 bases, with 9 bases between them. The germline CDR1 and CDR2 sequences are MNHEY and SVGAGI. The CDR3 is made up of 13 amino acids.

This chain connects TRBV5-4 to TRBJ1-4, with a possible D match to TRBD1 (6 bases). V lost 2 bases, J lost 4 bases, and 12 bases lay in between. Germline V gene sequence: CDR1 SGHNT, CDR2 YYREEE (reference sequence). The CDR3 totals 15 residues. CDR3 sequence reads: CASSFAGGNNEKLFF. In DNA form, the CDR3 reads TGTGCCAGCAGCTTTGCGGGGGGCAATAATGAAAAACTGTTTTTT.

The rearrangement joins TRBV5-4 to TRBJ1-5, with TRBD1 matching 7 bases. This CDR3 is built from 15 residues. Germline values: CDR1 SGHNT, CDR2 YYREEE (reference sequence). J gave up 5 bases and V 5 bases, and 10 bases lay outside the gene matches. The CDR3 DNA is TGTGCCAGCAGTATACAGGGGTCGAGGGATCAGCCCCAGCATTTT. It encodes CASSIQGSRDQPQHF.

The V gene is TRBV7-6, the J gene TRBJ2-1; D may match TRBD1 or TRBD2 (7 bases each). This CDR3 is built from 14 residues. Trimming stripped 1 base from V and 10 bases from J, with 14 bases between. Germline V CDR1 and CDR2: SGHVS, FNYEAQ. CDR3 nucleotides: TGTGCCAGCAGCTTAGGGTCAGGGGGGGGCGAGCAGTTCTTC. This encodes CASSLGSGGGEQFF.

The chain couples TRBV7-2 to TRBJ2-7, with TRBD1 matching 9 bases. This CDR3 is built from 14 residues. Looked up from germline, CDR1 is SGHTA and CDR2 is FQGNSA. V was pared by 5 bases and J by 4 bases, with 6 bases of the junction left unmatched. CDR3 in DNA: TGTGCCAGCAGCCCAGACAGGGGGGGGTACGAGCAGTACTTC. Its protein product is CASSPDRGGYEQYF.

The rearrangement uses TRBV7-9 and TRBJ2-3; the match to TRBD2 covers 12 bases. V dropped 3 bases and J dropped 0; count of bases not matched to a gene: 10. Germline V gene lookup returns CDR1 SEHNR and CDR2 FQNEAQ (reference sequence). The CDR3 length is 19 residues. CDR3 protein: CASSFTRTSGDLSTDTQYF. CDR3 DNA: TGTGCCAGCAGCTTCACCCGGACTAGCGGGGACCTCAGCACAGATACGCAGTATTTT.

The chain joins TRBV6-5 to TRBJ1-6, with D unclear. V lost 9 bases to trimming and J lost 11 bases, with 23 bases between them. Germline V lookup: CDR1 MNHEY, CDR2 SVGAGI. This CDR3 comprises 15 residues. CDR3 in DNA: TGTGCCAGTTCGACGCCGGGCAATGTAAGGGCACCCCTCCACTTT. This translates into CASSTPGNVRAPLHF.

V and J are TRBV30 and TRBJ1-4; no firm D call. Germline loops: CDR1 GTSNPN, CDR2 SVGIG (reference sequence). Trimming removed 3 bases from V and 5 bases from J, with 10 bases in between. The CDR3 runs to 13 residues. This CDR3 reads CAWSPSPNEKLFF. CDR3 nucleotides: TGTGCCTGGAGCCCCTCACCGAATGAAAAACTGTTTTTT.

The chain links TRBV6-1 to TRBJ2-5; D is tentatively TRBD1 or TRBD2 (5 bases each). This CDR3 is built from 15 residues. Trimming shortened V by 2 bases and J by 8 bases, and 18 bases separated the two germline ends. CDR1 and CDR2 (germline): MNHNS, SASEGT. The CDR3 sequence: CASSEMVGAEGTQYF. The CDR3 DNA follows: TGTGCCAGCAGTGAAATGGTTGGGGCAGAGGGTACCCAGTACTTC.

The chain combines TRBV9 with TRBJ2-3; no clear D. V lost 0 bases and J lost 0, with 11 bases in between. Germline V gene sequence: CDR1 SGDLS, CDR2 YYNGEE. The CDR3 has 16 amino acids. The CDR3 spells CASSVARTESTDTQYF. The CDR3 DNA follows: TGTGCCAGCAGCGTAGCTAGGACGGAGAGCACAGATACGCAGTATTTT. The full variable domain, with the rest looked up from reference TRBV9 and TRBJ2-3, is DSGVTQTPKHLITATGQRVTLRCSPRSGDLSVYWYQQSLDQGLQFLIQYYNGEERAKGNILERFSAQQFPDLHSELNLSSLELGDSALYFCASSVARTESTDTQYFGPGTRLTVL.

This chain connects TRBV6-6 to TRBJ1-1; TRBD1 might be the D (5 bases). The CDR3 consists of 14 residues. V shed 4 bases and J shed 0 bases, with 9 bases lying between them. Germline CDR1 is MNHNY and CDR2 is SVGAGI (reference sequence). The CDR3 reads CASSSQGLNTEAFF. In DNA form, the CDR3 reads TGTGCCAGCAGTTCGCAGGGATTGAACACTGAAGCTTTCTTT.

The rearrangement uses TRBV5-4 and TRBJ2-1; 9 nucleotides line up with TRBD2. This CDR3 comprises 17 residues. Per the germline V gene, CDR1 is SGHNT and CDR2 is YYREEE (reference sequence). Trimming at V came to 9 bases and at J to 9 bases, leaving 22 bases not matched to a gene. The CDR3 protein is CAIPANSGGTVGSEQFF. The CDR3 DNA reads as TGTGCCATTCCTGCGAATAGCGGGGGAACCGTTGGGAGTGAGCAGTTCTTC.

This clone was seen just once. J is TRBJ1-6 and V is TRBV4-3; 10 bases fit TRBD1. J was trimmed by 9 bases and V by 0 bases; bases with no gene match: 8. This CDR3 is 17 amino acids long. Germline assignment: CDR1 LGHNA and CDR2 YSLEER. The DNA for the CDR3 is TGCGCCAGCAGCCAAGAAAGGGGACAGGGGCCAACTTCACCCCTCCACTTT. It encodes CASSQERGQGPTSPLHF.

The V and J genes are TRBV7-7 and TRBJ2-3; 13 nucleotides align to TRBD2. The germline V gene has CDR1 SSHAT and CDR2 FNYEAQ (reference sequence). The CDR3 runs 16 residues. V lost 5 bases and J lost 6; bases outside the gene matches: 8. This chain's CDR3 is CASSARLAGGPDTQYF. Here the CDR3 DNA reads TGTGCCAGCAGCGCTCGACTAGCGGGGGGACCGGATACGCAGTATTTT.

The chain combines TRBV7-2 with TRBJ1-1; D call uncertain. Germline loops: CDR1 SGHTA, CDR2 FQGNSA. V lost 0 bases and J 0 bases, leaving 14 bases between the germline ends. The CDR3 has 17 amino acids. CDR3 sequence reads: CASSLASQVPLNTEAFF. CDR3 DNA: TGTGCCAGCAGCTTAGCGTCCCAGGTGCCTCTGAACACTGAAGCTTTCTTT.

In this sample, this clone turned up a few times. This chain joins TRBV30 and TRBJ1-1; TRBD1 is a possible D gene (5 bases). Germline CDR1 reads GTSNPN; CDR2 reads SVGIG (reference sequence). With 3 bases removed from V and 8 bases from J, the gap between germline ends came to 16 bases. The CDR3 has 13 amino acids. This CDR3 is CAWRETPGREAFF. DNA of the CDR3: TGTGCCTGGAGGGAGACCCCAGGGAGAGAAGCTTTCTTT.

The chain is built from TRBV30 and TRBJ1-2; 7 bases are shared with TRBD1. CDR3 length: 16 residues. The germline V gene encodes CDR1 GTSNPN and CDR2 SVGIG (reference sequence). Unmatched junction bases numbered 13, after V lost 5 bases and J lost 1 base. The CDR3 sequence: CAWAGGSSPINYGYTF. The CDR3 region has the DNA TGTGCCTGGGCAGGGGGGAGCTCTCCCATTAACTATGGCTACACCTTC.